The T cell receptor (beta chain) under discussion was sequenced for a study of vaccination effects on CD4 cells after COVID-19 (dated by TCRdb to 2021 to 2024). Context from the whole study: To identify antigen-specific CD4+ T cell clonotypes by their expansion, the ViraFEST assay first stimulated PBMC with viral peptide pools and then applied TCR sequencing. Altogether, around 9 COVID-19 convalescent patients and several SARS-CoV-2-naive healthy vaccine recipients made up the full study. Two doses of either the BNT162b2 or the mRNA-1273 mRNA SARS-CoV-2 vaccine were administered to participants. In both COVID-19 convalescent patients and infection-naive vaccine recipients, the study compared SARS-CoV-2 spike-specific CD4+ TCR repertoires from before mRNA vaccination with those from after it. A few million PBMC per well were cultured in IMDM with around 5.3% human AB serum, 7.5 to 10 IU/ml IL-2 and gentamicin, plus 10 ug/ml peptides. In the study, cultures from other donors were sequenced using the Oncomine TCR Beta short-read assay on an Illumina iSeq 100.

After roughly 11 days of culture, CD4+ T cells were isolated with the EasySep CD4+ T cell isolation kit. Negative nucleocapsid antibody results before and after vaccination confirmed that the healthy vaccine recipients had no prior SARS-CoV-2 infection. Half of the culture medium was replaced with fresh IL-2-containing medium on days 3 and 7. Unless otherwise noted, each peptide stimulation condition was cultured in triplicate wells. Using Ficoll-Paque Plus gradient centrifugation, PBMC were separated from whole blood and then either used fresh or cryopreserved at -140C. Genomic DNA was extracted from cultured CD4+ T cells with the QIAamp micro DNA kit. Receptor libraries were prepared by the immunoSEQ multiplex PCR assay. DNA from the cultured and isolated CD4+ T cells underwent TCR beta CDR3 sequencing. Turning to the authors' computational methods: Non-productive TCR sequences were removed, reads were trimmed to the CDR3 region, and CDR3s of at least 7 amino acids were retained. Antigen-specific clonotypes were identified with the MANAFEST web app by comparing expansion in peptide wells against reference cultures. To be called positive, a clone needed expansion at FDR<0.05 compared with the reference and with all other wells, an odds ratio greater than 5, and a frequency greater than 0.1% in two replicate wells. A clonotype was called cross-reactive if it was significantly expanded both in SARS-CoV-2 spike wells and in at least one common cold coronavirus spike condition. CDR3 similarity was assessed by Levenshtein distance with the stringdist R package, and unrooted trees were built with ape in R 3.6.1. TCRdb provides this immuneACCESS table in a form limited to in-frame rearrangements. Some clones are lacking; in checked studies, under half of them reflect an unresolved V gene, and why the rest are absent is not known. V, J and clone size derive from that table, while D and trimming were established from the DNA sequence. Counted in this sample were over 45,000 clones; approximately 65% of them appeared once. The ten most abundant clones make up approximately 5% of the sample.

This clone was picked up a small number of times. Its specific antigen is unknown. Base quality data are lacking; no much larger clone is found one base away. From the cysteine up to the phenylalanine, the CDR3 has a length of 15 residues. The retained sequence is limited to the CDR3, 45 bases, with the frame set at the first base. Trimming takes 1 base from V and 2 bases from J, and the germline ends sit 11 bases apart. CDR1 and CDR2 (SGHAT, FQNNGV) derive from the germline V gene. Overall study outcomes, separate from this receptor: At late post-vaccination timepoints, both infection-induced and vaccine-induced clones showed marked clonal contraction, consistent with waning T cell responses. Only a small number of convalescent patients were included, and no early post-infection timepoints were available, which limited the study. Among healthy vaccine recipients, nearly all vaccine-induced clones were SARS-CoV-2 mono-reactive, and only 1 of 255 was cross-reactive with common cold coronaviruses.

The receptor chain draws on TRBV11-2 and TRBJ1-1; confidence is insufficient to name the D gene. Source: CD4+ T cells from PBMCs cultured without peptide, taken before COVID-19 vaccination. The source of this sequence is a human donor who received a COVID-19 vaccine. The base sequence is TGTGCCAGCAGCTTAGGAGGGAGGGCTAACACTGAAGCTTTCTTT. Its translation is CASSLGGRANTEAFF.